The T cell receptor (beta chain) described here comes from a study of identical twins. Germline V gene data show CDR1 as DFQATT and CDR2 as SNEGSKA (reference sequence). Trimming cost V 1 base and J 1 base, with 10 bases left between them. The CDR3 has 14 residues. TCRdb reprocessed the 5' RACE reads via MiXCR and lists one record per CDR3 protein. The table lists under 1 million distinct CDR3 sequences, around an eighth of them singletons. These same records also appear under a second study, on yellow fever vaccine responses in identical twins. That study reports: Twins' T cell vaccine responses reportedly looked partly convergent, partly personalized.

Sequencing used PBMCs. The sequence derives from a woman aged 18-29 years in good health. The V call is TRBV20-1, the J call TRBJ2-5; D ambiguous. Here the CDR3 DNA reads TGCAGTGCTAGAGTACCAGCCCCCCAAGAGACCCAGTACTTC. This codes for CSARVPAPQETQYF.